Following are 3 T cell receptor beta chains from one sample sequenced in a study of blood T cell repertoires in COVID-19. TCRdb's table, derived via immunoSEQ multiplex PCR, lists solely in-frame clones and lacks some. Among approximately 92,000 clones listed, 85% to 90% were seen once. The sequencing input was peripheral blood. These receptor sequences come from a woman aged 60-75 years in a cohort sampled during active or convalescent COVID-19.

The CDR3 DNA reads as TGCGCCAGCAGCACCGGGACAGCCTTCTATGGCTACACCTTC. As protein: CASSTGTAFYGYTF. The chain links TRBV10-2 to TRBJ1-2, with TRBD1 matching 7 bases. Germline CDR1 is WSHSY and CDR2 is SAAADI. This CDR3 is 14 amino acids long. V lost 6 bases to trimming and J lost 4 bases; unmatched junction nucleotides: 8.

V gene TRBV27 combines with J gene TRBJ2-7, with 7 nucleotides matching TRBD1. Germline CDR1 is MNHEY and CDR2 is SMNVEV (reference sequence). After removal of 8 bases from V and 2 bases from J, the junction contained 12 bases not matched to a gene. The CDR3 runs 15 residues. The CDR3 region is CASSRAGTDTYEQYF. The CDR3 nucleotides are TGTGCCAGCTCAAGGGCAGGGACAGATACCTACGAGCAGTACTTC.

V usage is TRBV3-1 (or the pseudogene TRBV3-2) and J usage is TRBJ1-4, with a tentative D call TRBD1 (6 bases). The CDR3 covers 14 residues. Trimming removed 5 bases from V and 5 bases from J, with 12 bases in between. Germline CDR1 and CDR2: LGHDT and YNNKEL (reference sequence). The CDR3 loop is CASSAQGGNEKLFF. CDR3 coding DNA: TGTGCCAGCAGCGCACAGGGAGGGAATGAAAAACTGTTTTTT.